This T cell receptor (beta chain) was observed in a study of control samples from healthy donors and cancer patients. This table comes from immunoSEQ multiplex PCR, and its TCRdb copy is limited to in-frame clones, with some not included. The table includes over 80,000 clones, 79% detected once. Germline V lookup: CDR1 LNHNV, CDR2 YYDKDF (reference sequence). V lost 0 bases to trimming and J lost 0 bases, with 15 bases between them. This CDR3 contains 17 residues. This chain uses TRBV15 with TRBJ2-7; D tentatively fits TRBD1 or TRBD2 (6 bases each). Sequenced sample: blood. The TCR was taken from a woman in her twenties or thirties in good health. The CDR3 coding sequence is TGTGCCACCAGCAGAGATTTGCCGGGGGCGAGCTCCTACGAGCAGTACTTC. Its protein is CATSRDLPGASSYEQYF.